The 5 T cell receptor beta chains below all came from one sample that was sequenced in a study of CD4 and CD8 cells across lung adenocarcinoma regions. TCRdb independently ran MiXCR on the PCR reads; one entry per CDR3 protein. The table has about 8,500 distinct CDR3 sequences, about 46% seen once. The specimen sequenced was CD4+ T cells from the margin of a lung tumor. These TCRs come from a female donor with lung adenocarcinoma. The CD4 and CD8 labels of this study may be unreliable.

This clonotype was seen repeatedly, ten times or more. The chain has TRBV25-1 and TRBJ2-5; 7 nucleotides match TRBD2. Germline trimming cut 1 base from V and 5 bases from J; bases unmatched to any gene: 7. The CDR3 is 15 residues long. Germline V lookup: CDR1 MGHDK, CDR2 SYGVNS. CDR3 sequence: CASSEWGGIRETQYF. The DNA for the CDR3 is TGTGCCAGCAGTGAATGGGGGGGAATCAGGGAGACCCAGTACTTC.

Of note for this clonotype: An end of the junction differs from the germline gene, which may be a read error. The rearrangement joins TRBV10-1 to TRBJ2-4, with 8 bases fitting TRBD2. CDR3 length: 13 residues. CDR1 is WNHNN, CDR2 SYGVQD, per germline (reference sequence). The DNA for the CDR3 is TGCGCCACGGGACTAGAAGGCAAAGACACTCAGTATTTC. Amino acid sequence: CATGLEGKDTQYF.

The chain joins TRBV27 to TRBJ1-1, with 8 positions matching TRBD1. This CDR3 has 13 amino acids. Trimming cost V 5 bases and J 4 bases; bases outside gene matches: 3. Germline values: CDR1 MNHEY, CDR2 SMNVEV (reference sequence). CDR3 protein: CASSGQGGTEAFF. DNA for the CDR3: TGTGCCAGCAGTGGACAGGGTGGCACTGAAGCTTTCTTT.

This clonotype was seen only once. This chain's CDR3 is CASSWTGHWDTDIQYF. The CDR3 nucleotides read TGTGCCAGCAGCTGGACAGGGCATTGGGACACAGACATTCAGTACTTC. This chain connects TRBV6-1 to TRBJ2-4, with TRBD1 matching 8 bases. Germline V CDR1 and CDR2: MNHNS, SASEGT. The CDR3 spans 16 residues. V dropped 6 bases and J dropped 8; count of bases not matched to a gene: 15.

This clonotype was picked up one time. The chain employs TRBV30 and TRBJ2-5, with 7 bases matching TRBD1. The DNA end favors TRBJ2-7, so the J call may be wrong. Germline lookup yields CDR1 GTSNPN and CDR2 SVGIG (reference sequence). This CDR3 comprises 13 residues. CDR3 amino acids: CAWRKQGAYEQYF. The CDR3 coding sequence is TGTGCCTGGAGAAAGCAGGGGGCCTACGAGCAGTACTTC.